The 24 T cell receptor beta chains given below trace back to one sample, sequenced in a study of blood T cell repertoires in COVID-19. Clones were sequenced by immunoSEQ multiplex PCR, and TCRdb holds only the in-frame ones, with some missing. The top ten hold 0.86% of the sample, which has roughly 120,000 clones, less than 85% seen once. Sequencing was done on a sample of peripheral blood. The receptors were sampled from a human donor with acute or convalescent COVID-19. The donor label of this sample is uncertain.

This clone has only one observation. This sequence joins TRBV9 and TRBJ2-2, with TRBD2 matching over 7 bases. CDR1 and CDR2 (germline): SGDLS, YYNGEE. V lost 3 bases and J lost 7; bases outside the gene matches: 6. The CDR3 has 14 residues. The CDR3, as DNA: TGTGCCAGCAGCGCAATGGGGGAGGGCGGGGAGCTGTTTTTT. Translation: CASSAMGEGGELFF. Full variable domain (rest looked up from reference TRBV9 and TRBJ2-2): DSGVTQTPKHLITATGQRVTLRCSPRSGDLSVYWYQQSLDQGLQFLIQYYNGEERAKGNILERFSAQQFPDLHSELNLSSLELGDSALYFCASSAMGEGGELFFGEGSRLTVL.

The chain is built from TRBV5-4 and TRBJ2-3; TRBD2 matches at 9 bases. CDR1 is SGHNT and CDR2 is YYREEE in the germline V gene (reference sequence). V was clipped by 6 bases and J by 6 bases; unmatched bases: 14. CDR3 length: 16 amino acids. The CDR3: CASTSRRGGRFDTQYF. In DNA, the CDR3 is TGTGCCAGCACCAGCCGGCGGGGGGGCCGGTTTGATACGCAGTATTTT. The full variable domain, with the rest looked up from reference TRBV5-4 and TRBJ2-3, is ETGVTQSPTHLIKTRGQQVTLRCSSQSGHNTVSWYQQALGQGPQFIFQYYREEENGRGNFPPRFSGLQFPNYSSELNVNALELDDSALYLCASTSRRGGRFDTQYFGPGTRLTVL.

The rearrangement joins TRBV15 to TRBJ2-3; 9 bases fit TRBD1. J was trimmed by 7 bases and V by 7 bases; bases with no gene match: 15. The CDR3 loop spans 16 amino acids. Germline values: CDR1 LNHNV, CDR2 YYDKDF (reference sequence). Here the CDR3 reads CATTKNRDRVINTQYF. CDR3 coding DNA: TGTGCCACCACAAAAAACCGGGACAGGGTCATTAATACGCAGTATTTT.

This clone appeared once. CDR3 DNA: TGTGCCTGGGGAGTCCGTCCAGGGGATTCACCCCTCCACTTT. It translates to CAWGVRPGDSPLHF. The V and J genes are TRBV30 and TRBJ1-6, with D possibly being TRBD1 (6 bases). This CDR3 is built from 14 residues. Between the trimmed V and J ends, which lost 5 bases and 8 bases, there was a span of 16 bases. The germline V gene has CDR1 GTSNPN and CDR2 SVGIG (reference sequence).

CDR3 coding DNA: TGTGCCAGCAGCCAATCGAAGGGGACAGGGGACTACTACGAGCAGTACTTC. Protein product: CASSQSKGTGDYYEQYF. V and J are TRBV14 and TRBJ2-7; the match to TRBD1 covers 10 bases. The CDR3 extends over 17 amino acids. Germline V gene lookup returns CDR1 SGHDN and CDR2 FVKESK. V lost 2 bases and J lost 3; bases outside the gene matches: 10.

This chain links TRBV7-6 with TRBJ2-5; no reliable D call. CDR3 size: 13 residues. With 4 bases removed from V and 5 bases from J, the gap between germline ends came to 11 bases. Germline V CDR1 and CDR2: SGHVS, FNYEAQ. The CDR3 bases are TGTGCCAGCAGCTGGTCCCTCGGTGAGACCCAGTACTTC. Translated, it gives CASSWSLGETQYF.

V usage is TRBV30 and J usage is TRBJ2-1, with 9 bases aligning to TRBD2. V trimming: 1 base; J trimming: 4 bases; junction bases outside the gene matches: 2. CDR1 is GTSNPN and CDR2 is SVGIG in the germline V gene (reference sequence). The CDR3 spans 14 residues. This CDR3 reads CAWSGLAGYNEQFF. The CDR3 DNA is TGTGCCTGGAGTGGGCTAGCGGGGTACAATGAGCAGTTCTTC.

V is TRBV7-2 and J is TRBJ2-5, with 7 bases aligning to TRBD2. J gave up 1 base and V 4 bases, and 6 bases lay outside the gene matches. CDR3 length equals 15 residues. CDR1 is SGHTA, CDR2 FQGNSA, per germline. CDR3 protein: CASSSSSGVQETQYF. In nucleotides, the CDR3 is TGTGCCAGCAGCTCGAGCAGCGGGGTCCAAGAGACCCAGTACTTC.

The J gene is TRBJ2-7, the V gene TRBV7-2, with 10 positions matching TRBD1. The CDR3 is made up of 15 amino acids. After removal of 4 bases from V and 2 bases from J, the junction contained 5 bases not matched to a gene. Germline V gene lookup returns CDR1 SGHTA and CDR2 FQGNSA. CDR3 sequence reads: CASSSRTGGTYEQYF. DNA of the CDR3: TGTGCCAGCAGCTCTCGGACAGGGGGAACCTACGAGCAGTACTTC. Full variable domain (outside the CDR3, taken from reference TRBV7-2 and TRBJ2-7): GAGVSQSPSNKVTEKGKDVELRCDPISGHTALYWYRQSLGQGLEFLIYFQGNSAPDKSGLPSDRFSAERTGGSVSTLTIQRTQQEDSAVYLCASSSRTGGTYEQYFGPGTRLTVT.

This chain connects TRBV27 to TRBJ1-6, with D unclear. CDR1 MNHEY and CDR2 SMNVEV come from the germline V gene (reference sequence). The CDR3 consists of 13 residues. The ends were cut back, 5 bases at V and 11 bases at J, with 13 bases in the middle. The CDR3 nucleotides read TGTGCCAGCAGTCCAGGAGACGGGGCACCCCTCCACTTT. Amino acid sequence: CASSPGDGAPLHF.

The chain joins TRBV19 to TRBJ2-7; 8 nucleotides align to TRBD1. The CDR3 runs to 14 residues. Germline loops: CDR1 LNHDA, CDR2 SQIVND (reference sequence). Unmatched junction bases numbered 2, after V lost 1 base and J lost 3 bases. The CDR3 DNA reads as TGTGCCAGTAGTATAGGTACAGGGGGCTACGAGCAGTACTTC. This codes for CASSIGTGGYEQYF.

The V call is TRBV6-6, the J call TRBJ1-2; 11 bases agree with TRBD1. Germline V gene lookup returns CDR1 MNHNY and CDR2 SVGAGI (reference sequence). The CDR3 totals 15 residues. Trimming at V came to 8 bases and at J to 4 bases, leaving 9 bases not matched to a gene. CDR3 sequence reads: CASLMDRGRFYGYTF. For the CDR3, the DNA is TGTGCCAGCCTTATGGACAGGGGGCGCTTCTATGGCTACACCTTC.

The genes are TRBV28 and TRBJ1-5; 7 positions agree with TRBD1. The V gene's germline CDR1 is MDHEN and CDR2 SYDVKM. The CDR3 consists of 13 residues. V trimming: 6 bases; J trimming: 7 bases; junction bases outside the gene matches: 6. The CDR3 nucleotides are TGTGCCAGCAGCAGGGGGGTCGTACAGCCCCAGCATTTT. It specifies CASSRGVVQPQHF.

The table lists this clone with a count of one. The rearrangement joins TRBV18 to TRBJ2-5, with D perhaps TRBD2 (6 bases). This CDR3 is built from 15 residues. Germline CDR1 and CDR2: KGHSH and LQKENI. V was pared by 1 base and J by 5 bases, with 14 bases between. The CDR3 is CASSPQSGRMETQYF. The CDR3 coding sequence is TGTGCCAGCTCACCACAGTCAGGGAGGATGGAGACCCAGTACTTC.

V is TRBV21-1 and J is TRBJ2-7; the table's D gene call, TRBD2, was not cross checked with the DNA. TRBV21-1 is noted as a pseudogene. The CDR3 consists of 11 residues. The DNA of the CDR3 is TGTGCCAGCAGCGCCCGAGGCGAGCAGTACTTC. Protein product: CASSARGEQYF.

The CDR3 loop reads CASSGTGGSPRRDTQYF. CDR3 in DNA: TGTGCCAGCTCCGGGACAGGGGGCTCCCCGAGGAGAGATACGCAGTATTTT. The chain couples TRBV2 to TRBJ2-3; TRBD1 aligns across 12 bases. Germline V lookup: CDR1 SNHLY, CDR2 FYNNEI. This CDR3 region has 17 residues. V was clipped by 8 bases and J by 5 bases; unmatched bases: 14.

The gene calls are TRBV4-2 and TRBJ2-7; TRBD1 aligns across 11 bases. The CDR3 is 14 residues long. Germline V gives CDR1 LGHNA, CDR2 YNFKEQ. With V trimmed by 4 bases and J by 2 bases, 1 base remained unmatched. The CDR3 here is CASSRDRGTYEQYV. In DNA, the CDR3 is TGTGCCAGCAGCCGGGACAGGGGGACCTACGAGCAGTACGTC.

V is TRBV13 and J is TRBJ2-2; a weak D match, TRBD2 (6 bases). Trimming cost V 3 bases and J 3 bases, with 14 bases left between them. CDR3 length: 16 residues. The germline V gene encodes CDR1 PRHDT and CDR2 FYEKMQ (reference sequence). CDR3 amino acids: CASSFRTGDDTGELFF. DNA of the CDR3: TGTGCCAGCAGCTTCAGAACGGGGGATGACACCGGGGAGCTGTTTTTT.

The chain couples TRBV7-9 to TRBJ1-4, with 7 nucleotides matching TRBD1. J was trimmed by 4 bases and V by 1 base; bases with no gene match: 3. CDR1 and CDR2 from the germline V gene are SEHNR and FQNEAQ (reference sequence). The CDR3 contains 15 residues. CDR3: CASSLGGQSNEKLFF. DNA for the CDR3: TGTGCCAGCAGCTTAGGGGGACAGAGTAATGAAAAACTGTTTTTT.

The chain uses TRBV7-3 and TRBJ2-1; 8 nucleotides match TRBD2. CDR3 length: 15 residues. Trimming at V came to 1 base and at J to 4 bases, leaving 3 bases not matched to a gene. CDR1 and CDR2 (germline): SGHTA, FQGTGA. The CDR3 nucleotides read TGTGCCAGCAGCTTAAATGGCGGGGGGTACAATGAGCAGTTCTTC. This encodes CASSLNGGGYNEQFF.

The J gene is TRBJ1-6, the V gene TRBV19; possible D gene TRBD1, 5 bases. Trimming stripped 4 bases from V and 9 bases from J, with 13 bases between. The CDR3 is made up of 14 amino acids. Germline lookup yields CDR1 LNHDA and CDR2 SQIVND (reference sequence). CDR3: CASSTRGLSSPLHF. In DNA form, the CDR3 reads TGTGCCAGTAGTACTAGGGGACTAAGTTCACCCCTCCACTTT.

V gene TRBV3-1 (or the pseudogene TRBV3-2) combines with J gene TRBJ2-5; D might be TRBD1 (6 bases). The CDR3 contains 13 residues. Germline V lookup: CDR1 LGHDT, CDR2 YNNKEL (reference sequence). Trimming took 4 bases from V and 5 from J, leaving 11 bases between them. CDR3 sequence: CASSRGHLETQYF. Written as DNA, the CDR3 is TGTGCCAGCAGCCGGGGACATTTGGAGACCCAGTACTTC.

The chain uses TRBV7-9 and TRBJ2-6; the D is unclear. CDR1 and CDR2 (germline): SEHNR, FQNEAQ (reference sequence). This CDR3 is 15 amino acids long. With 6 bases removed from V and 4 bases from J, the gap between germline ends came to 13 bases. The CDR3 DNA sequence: TGTGCCAGCAGACCCTCGGGTTCCGGGGCCAACGTCCTGACTTTC. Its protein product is CASRPSGSGANVLTF.

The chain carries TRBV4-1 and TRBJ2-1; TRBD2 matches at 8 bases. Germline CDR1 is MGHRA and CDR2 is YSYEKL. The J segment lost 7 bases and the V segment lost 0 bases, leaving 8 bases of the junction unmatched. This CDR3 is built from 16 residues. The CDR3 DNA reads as TGCGCCAGCAGCCAAGATTTTAGCGGGGCTCGTAATGAGCAGTTCTTC. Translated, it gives CASSQDFSGARNEQFF.